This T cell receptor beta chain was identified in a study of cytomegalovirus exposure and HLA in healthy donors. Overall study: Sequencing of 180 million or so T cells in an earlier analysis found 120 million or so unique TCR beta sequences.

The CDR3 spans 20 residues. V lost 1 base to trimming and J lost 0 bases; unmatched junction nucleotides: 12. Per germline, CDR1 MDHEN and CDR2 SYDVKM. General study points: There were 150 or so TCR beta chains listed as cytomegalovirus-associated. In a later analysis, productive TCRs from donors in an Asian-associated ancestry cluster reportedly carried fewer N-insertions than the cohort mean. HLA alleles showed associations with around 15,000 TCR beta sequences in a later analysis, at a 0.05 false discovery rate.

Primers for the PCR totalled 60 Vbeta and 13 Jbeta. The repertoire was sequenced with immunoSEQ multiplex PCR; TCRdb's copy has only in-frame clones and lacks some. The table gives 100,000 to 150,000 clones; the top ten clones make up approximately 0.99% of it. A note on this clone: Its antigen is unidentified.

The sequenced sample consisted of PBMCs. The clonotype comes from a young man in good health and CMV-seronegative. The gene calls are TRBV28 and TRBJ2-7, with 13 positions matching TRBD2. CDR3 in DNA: TGTGCCAGCAGTTTATTCGTACTCACTCGGACTAGCGGGAGCTCCTACGAGCAGTACTTC. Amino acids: CASSLFVLTRTSGSSYEQYF.